The 11 T cell receptor beta chains in this list originate from one sample, sequenced in a study of blood T cells in healthy people across ages. With a J-beta primer mix and a sample-barcoded 5' primer, a second PCR ran roughly 6 to 11 cycles. TCRdb re-analysed the 5' RACE reads in MiXCR, keeping a single row per CDR3 protein. The sample contains some 1.5 million distinct CDR3 sequences, 28% of which appear only once. Sequenced: blood. These receptor sequences come from a woman under 40 in good health.

This clonotype was detected only a few times. The CDR3 loop reads CASSLVGKGYTF. CDR3 in DNA: TGTGCCAGCAGTTTGGTGGGGAAAGGCTACACCTTC. The rearrangement uses TRBV28 and TRBJ1-2, with D uncertain. The CDR3 has 12 residues. CDR1 and CDR2 (germline): MDHEN, SYDVKM. V dropped 3 bases and J dropped 8 bases, with 10 bases sitting between them.

The CDR3 spells CSARDRVAGAPRVPQHF. The CDR3 coding sequence is TGCAGTGCTAGAGATCGGGTGGCAGGGGCCCCCCGGGTGCCCCAGCATTTT. The genes are TRBV20-1 and TRBJ1-5; maybe TRBD1 (6 bases). This CDR3 is 17 amino acids long. The ends were cut back, 0 bases at V and 9 bases at J, with 24 bases in the middle. Germline V lookup: CDR1 DFQATT, CDR2 SNEGSKA (reference sequence).

The V call is TRBV9, the J call TRBJ2-3; TRBD2 aligns across 9 bases. The CDR3 length is 17 residues. Per the germline V gene, CDR1 is SGDLS and CDR2 is YYNGEE. V lost 0 bases to trimming and J lost 6 bases; unmatched junction nucleotides: 11. Here the CDR3 DNA reads TGTGCCAGCAGCGTAGGTGGTTTGGGCGGGGGGGCTGATACGCAGTATTTT. Its translation: CASSVGGLGGGADTQYF.

The chain uses TRBV18 and TRBJ2-3; no reliable D call. Germline lookup yields CDR1 KGHSH and CDR2 LQKENI. Trimming took 2 bases from V and 0 from J, leaving 9 bases between them. The CDR3 is 15 amino acids. The CDR3 is CASSPTPESTDTQYF. CDR3 DNA: TGTGCCAGCTCACCAACCCCGGAAAGCACAGATACGCAGTATTTT.

The sample holds a few counts of this clonotype. The chain combines TRBV25-1 with TRBJ1-1; possible D gene TRBD1, 6 bases. This CDR3 is built from 16 residues. Germline V gene data show CDR1 as MGHDK and CDR2 as SYGVNS. V lost 4 bases, J lost 3 bases, and 18 bases lay in between. CDR3 in DNA: TGTGCCAGCAGTGCCCACCAGGGGAGACGCGACACTGAAGCTTTCTTT. Translation gives CASSAHQGRRDTEAFF.

This clonotype showed up many times. The J gene is TRBJ1-2, the V gene TRBV7-6, with D perhaps TRBD1 (5 bases). The CDR3 sequence is 13 residues long. V lost 8 bases and J lost 5, with 15 bases in between. Germline CDR1 SGHVS, CDR2 FNYEAQ. The CDR3 spells CASRPSGGYGYTF. Written as DNA, the CDR3 is TGTGCCAGCCGCCCTTCTGGGGGATATGGCTACACCTTC.

In this sample, this clonotype turned up a few times. The rearrangement uses TRBV7-3 and TRBJ2-5, with D unresolved. CDR3 length: 14 amino acids. The germline V gene has CDR1 SGHTA and CDR2 FQGTGA. V was trimmed by 6 bases and J by 3 bases, leaving 14 bases between them. CDR3: CASSPNLGEETQYF. The CDR3 bases are TGTGCCAGCAGTCCCAACCTAGGAGAAGAGACCCAGTACTTC.

The V and J genes are TRBV29-1 and TRBJ2-7; D not resolved. The germline V gene has CDR1 SQVTM and CDR2 ANQGSEA. Deletions cut 7 bases from V and 0 bases from J, with 13 bases between. The CDR3 covers 13 residues. This chain's CDR3 is CSAGLWGSYEQYF. The CDR3 DNA is TGCAGCGCCGGCCTTTGGGGCTCCTACGAGCAGTACTTC.

This chain uses TRBV5-5 with TRBJ1-1, with 8 bases identical to TRBD1. The germline V gene encodes CDR1 SGHKS and CDR2 YYEKEE (reference sequence). Trimming at V came to 2 bases and at J to 5 bases, leaving 11 bases not matched to a gene. The CDR3 sequence is 16 residues long. For the CDR3, the DNA is TGTGCCAGCAGCTTAAGGACAGGGACGAAGGAAACTGAAGCTTTCTTT. Residues: CASSLRTGTKETEAFF.

The table lists this clonotype with many counts. This chain links TRBV25-1 with TRBJ1-2; D is uncertain. The V gene's germline CDR1 is MGHDK and CDR2 SYGVNS. V lost 7 bases, J lost 8 bases, and 11 bases lay in between. The CDR3 consists of 11 residues. DNA of the CDR3: TGTGCCAGCACCTCAGGAGCGGGCTACACCTTC. Encoded protein: CASTSGAGYTF.

The V and J genes are TRBV5-1 and TRBJ2-2, with no clear D. The V end lost 0 bases, the J end lost 4 bases, and 10 bases lay between the germline ends. CDR3 size: 15 residues. Germline CDR1 reads SGHRS; CDR2 reads YFSETQ. In nucleotides, the CDR3 is TGCGCCAGCAGCTTGGTCGCCGGCCTCACCGGGGAGCTGTTTTTT. It is translated as CASSLVAGLTGELFF.